The 6 T cell receptor beta chains below come from one sample, sequenced in a study of cytomegalovirus exposure and HLA in healthy donors. The PCR employed 60 Vbeta primers together with 13 Jbeta primers. Libraries were prepared by immunoSEQ multiplex PCR; TCRdb keeps only in-frame clonotypes and omits some of them. The table has roughly 130,000 clones, roughly 84% seen once; the top ten hold 2.7%. The sequenced sample consisted of PBMCs. The receptors stem from a man in his fifties or sixties in good health and CMV-seronegative.

V is TRBV6-1 and J is TRBJ1-4; tentative D call: TRBD1 (6 bases). Germline loops: CDR1 MNHNS, CDR2 SASEGT. V was shortened by 10 bases and J by 7 bases, with 22 bases between the two germline ends. There are 15 residues in the CDR3. The CDR3 sequence is CATTPGWTDFEKLFF. In nucleotides, the CDR3 is TGTGCCACCACCCCCGGGTGGACAGACTTTGAAAAACTGTTTTTT.

The rearrangement joins TRBV30 to TRBJ1-2, with unresolved D. There are 16 residues in the CDR3. The V and J ends lost 2 bases and 7 bases respectively, with 23 bases between them. In germline, CDR1 is GTSNPN, CDR2 SVGIG (reference sequence). The CDR3 loop reads CAWSPPGVTPAGGYTF. The CDR3 DNA follows: TGTGCCTGGAGTCCCCCCGGTGTGACCCCCGCAGGTGGCTACACCTTC.

The CDR3 coding sequence is TGTGCCAGCGGAGTTATTGAAGCTTTCTTT. It yields the protein CASGVIEAFF. V usage is TRBV2 and J usage is TRBJ1-1; the D is unclear. The CDR3 has 10 amino acids. Germline CDR1 is SNHLY and CDR2 is FYNNEI. V was trimmed by 8 bases and J by 7 bases, leaving 8 bases between them.

The V and J genes are TRBV7-9 and TRBJ2-2, with TRBD2 matching over 11 bases. Trimming at V came to 3 bases and at J to 0 bases, leaving 9 bases not matched to a gene. The CDR3 consists of 19 residues. Per germline, CDR1 SEHNR and CDR2 FQNEAQ (reference sequence). The CDR3 nucleotides are TGTGCCAGCAGCTTGGCTAGCGGGGGGACTTTCGCGAACACCGGGGAGCTGTTTTTT. This sequence encodes CASSLASGGTFANTGELFF.

V and J are TRBV9 and TRBJ1-1, with TRBD1 as a possible D gene (5 bases). Trimming pared 2 bases from V and 2 bases from J, leaving 7 bases between. Germline V gives CDR1 SGDLS, CDR2 YYNGEE. The CDR3 runs to 13 residues. Here the CDR3 reads CASSVQGNTEAFF. The DNA of the CDR3 is TGTGCCAGCAGCGTTCAGGGAAACACTGAAGCTTTCTTT.

J is TRBJ1-1 and V is TRBV10-3; D unresolved. V was clipped by 6 bases and J by 8 bases, with 19 bases between them. From germline, CDR1 is ENHRY and CDR2 SYGVKD. This CDR3 comprises 14 residues. The DNA for the CDR3 is TGTGCCATCAGAGAGCCGGGTCTAGCCCCCGAAGCTTTCTTT. The encoded protein is CAIREPGLAPEAFF.